This T cell receptor beta chain was recorded in a study of beta chain features in type 1 diabetes. Regarding the study as a whole: PCR might pick shorter templates more often, in the same way for patients and controls. In all four CD4+ subsets, TCRB CDR3 length was significantly, moderately reduced in type 1 diabetes.

The single heparinised draw taken from each donor contained about 110 mL of blood on average. What was sequenced were expressed TCRB transcripts, since all of the isolated RNA had been reverse transcribed. Sequenced by immunoSEQ multiplex PCR; TCRdb stores in-frame clones only, minus some. The profile shows 130,000 or so clones, around 8.8% of them singletons. The sample holds a few counts of this clone. Antigen: not known. The source is a man aged 25-40 years with type 1 diabetes. The sequencing input was central memory CD4+ T cells from blood.

This chain's CDR3 is CSVVGSVRGSYGYTF. DNA of the CDR3: TGCAGCGTTGTGGGGTCGGTCAGGGGATCTTATGGCTACACCTTC. The chain uses TRBV29-1 and TRBJ1-2, with a weak D call TRBD1 (6 bases). CDR1 SQVTM and CDR2 ANQGSEA come from the germline V gene. The CDR3 consists of 15 residues. V was shortened by 4 bases and J by 5 bases, with 20 bases between the two germline ends.